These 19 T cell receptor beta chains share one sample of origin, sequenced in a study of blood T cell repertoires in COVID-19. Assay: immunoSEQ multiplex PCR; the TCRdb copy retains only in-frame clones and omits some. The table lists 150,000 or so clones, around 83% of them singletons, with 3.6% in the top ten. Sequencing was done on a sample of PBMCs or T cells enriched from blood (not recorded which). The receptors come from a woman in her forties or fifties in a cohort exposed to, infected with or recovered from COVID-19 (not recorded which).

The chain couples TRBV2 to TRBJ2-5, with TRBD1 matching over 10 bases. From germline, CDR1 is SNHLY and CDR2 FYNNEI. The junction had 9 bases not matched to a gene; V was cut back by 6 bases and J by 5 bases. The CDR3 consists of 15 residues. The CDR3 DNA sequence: TGTGCCAGCAGGGCTAGACAGGGGGCTCAGGAGACCCAGTACTTC. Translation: CASRARQGAQETQYF.

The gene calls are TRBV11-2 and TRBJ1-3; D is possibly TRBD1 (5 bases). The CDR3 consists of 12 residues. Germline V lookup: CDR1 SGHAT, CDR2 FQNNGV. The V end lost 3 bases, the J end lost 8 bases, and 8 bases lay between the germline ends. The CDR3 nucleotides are TGTGCCAGCAGCTTTGCGGGGGACACCATATATTTT. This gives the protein CASSFAGDTIYF.

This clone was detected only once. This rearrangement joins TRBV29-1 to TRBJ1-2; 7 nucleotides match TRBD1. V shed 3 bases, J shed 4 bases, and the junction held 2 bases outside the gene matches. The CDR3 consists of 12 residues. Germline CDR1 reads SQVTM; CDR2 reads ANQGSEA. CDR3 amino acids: CSVDRGSYGYTF. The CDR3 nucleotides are TGCAGCGTTGACAGGGGGAGCTATGGCTACACCTTC.

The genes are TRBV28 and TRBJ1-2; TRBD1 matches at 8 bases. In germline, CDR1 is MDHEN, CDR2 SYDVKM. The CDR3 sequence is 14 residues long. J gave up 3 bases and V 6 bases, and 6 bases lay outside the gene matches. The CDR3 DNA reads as TGTGCCAGCAGCGGACAGGGTTCCCACTATGGCTACACCTTC. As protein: CASSGQGSHYGYTF.

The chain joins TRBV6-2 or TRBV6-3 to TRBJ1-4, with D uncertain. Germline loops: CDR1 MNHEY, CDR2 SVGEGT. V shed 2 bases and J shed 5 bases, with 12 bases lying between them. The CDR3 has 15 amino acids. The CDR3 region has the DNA TGTGCCAGCAGTTACGGGGAGACGGACAATGAAAAACTGTTTTTT. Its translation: CASSYGETDNEKLFF.

This CDR3 reads CASSSIRGTEAFF. DNA of the CDR3: TGTGCCAGCAGTTCCATCCGGGGCACTGAAGCTTTCTTT. V is TRBV7-3 and J is TRBJ1-1; D gene ambiguous. Trimming pared 6 bases from V and 4 bases from J, leaving 12 bases between. This CDR3 has 13 amino acids. Per germline, CDR1 SGHTA and CDR2 FQGTGA.

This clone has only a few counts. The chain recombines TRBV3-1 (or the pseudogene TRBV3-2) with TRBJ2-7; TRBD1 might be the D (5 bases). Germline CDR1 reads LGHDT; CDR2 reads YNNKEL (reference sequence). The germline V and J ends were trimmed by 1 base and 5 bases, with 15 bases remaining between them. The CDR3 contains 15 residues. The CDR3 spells CASSQASGQSDEQYF. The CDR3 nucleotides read TGTGCCAGCAGCCAAGCGTCAGGGCAATCGGACGAGCAGTACTTC.

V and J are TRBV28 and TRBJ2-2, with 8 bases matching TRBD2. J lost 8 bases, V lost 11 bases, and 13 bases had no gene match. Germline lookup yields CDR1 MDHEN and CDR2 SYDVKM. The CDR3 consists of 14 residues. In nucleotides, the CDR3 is TGTGCCTCGTCGGTGCGGGGGGCGCGTGGGGAGCTGTTTTTT. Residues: CASSVRGARGELFF.

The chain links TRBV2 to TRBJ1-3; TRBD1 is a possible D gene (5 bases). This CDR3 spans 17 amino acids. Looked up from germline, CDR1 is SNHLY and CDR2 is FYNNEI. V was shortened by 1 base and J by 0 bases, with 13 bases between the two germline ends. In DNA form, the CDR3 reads TGTGCCAGCAGTGAAGGATTTGCAGGGAACTCTGGAAACACCATATATTTT. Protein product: CASSEGFAGNSGNTIYF.

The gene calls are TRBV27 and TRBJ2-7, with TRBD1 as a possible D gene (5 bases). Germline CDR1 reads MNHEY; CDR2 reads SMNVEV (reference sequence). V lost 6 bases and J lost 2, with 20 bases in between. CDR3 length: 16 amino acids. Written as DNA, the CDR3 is TGTGCCAGCAGCCGAGCCGCACAGGCGTCCACCTACGAGCAGTACTTC. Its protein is CASSRAAQASTYEQYF.

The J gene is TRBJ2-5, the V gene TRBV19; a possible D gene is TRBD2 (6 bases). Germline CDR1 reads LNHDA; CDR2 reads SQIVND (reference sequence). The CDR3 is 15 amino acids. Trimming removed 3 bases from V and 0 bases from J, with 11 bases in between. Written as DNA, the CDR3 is TGTGCCAGTAGTATTAGGGGACTTAACCAAGAGACCCAGTACTTC. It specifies CASSIRGLNQETQYF.

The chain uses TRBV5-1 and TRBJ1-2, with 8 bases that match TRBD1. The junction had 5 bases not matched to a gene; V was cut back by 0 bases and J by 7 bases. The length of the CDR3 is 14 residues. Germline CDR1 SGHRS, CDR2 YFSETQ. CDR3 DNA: TGCGCCAGCAGCTTGGGGCCAGGGGGCTTTGGCTACACCTTC. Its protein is CASSLGPGGFGYTF.

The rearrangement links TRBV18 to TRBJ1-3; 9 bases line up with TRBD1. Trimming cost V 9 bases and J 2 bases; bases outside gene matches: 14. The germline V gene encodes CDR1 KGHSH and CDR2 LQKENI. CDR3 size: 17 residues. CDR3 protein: CASQPRDREFAGNTIYF. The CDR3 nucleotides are TGTGCCAGTCAACCCCGGGACAGGGAATTTGCTGGAAACACCATATATTTT. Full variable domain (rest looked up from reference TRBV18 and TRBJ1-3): NAGVMQNPRHLVRRRGQEARLRCSPMKGHSHVYWYRQLPEEGLKFMVYLQKENIIDESGMPKERFSAEFPKEGPSILRIQQVVRGDSAAYFCASQPRDREFAGNTIYFGEGSWLTVV.

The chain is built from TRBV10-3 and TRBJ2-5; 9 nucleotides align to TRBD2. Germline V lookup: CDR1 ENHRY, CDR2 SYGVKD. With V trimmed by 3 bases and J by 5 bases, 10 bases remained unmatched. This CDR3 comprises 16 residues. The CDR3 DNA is TGTGCCATCAGTGAAAATATCGGGACTAGCAGCGAGACCCAGTACTTC. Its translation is CAISENIGTSSETQYF.

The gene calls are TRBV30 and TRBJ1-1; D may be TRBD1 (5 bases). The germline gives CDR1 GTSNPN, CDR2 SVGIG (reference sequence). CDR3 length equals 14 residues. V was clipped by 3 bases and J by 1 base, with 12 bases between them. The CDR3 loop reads CAWRVSGRNTEAFF. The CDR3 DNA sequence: TGTGCCTGGAGGGTGTCAGGGCGGAACACTGAAGCTTTCTTT.

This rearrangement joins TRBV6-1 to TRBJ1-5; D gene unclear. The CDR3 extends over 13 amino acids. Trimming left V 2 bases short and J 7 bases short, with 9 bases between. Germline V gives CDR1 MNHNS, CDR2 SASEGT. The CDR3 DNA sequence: TGTGCCAGCAGTGAATCCGGGTTCCAGCCCCAGCATTTT. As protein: CASSESGFQPQHF.

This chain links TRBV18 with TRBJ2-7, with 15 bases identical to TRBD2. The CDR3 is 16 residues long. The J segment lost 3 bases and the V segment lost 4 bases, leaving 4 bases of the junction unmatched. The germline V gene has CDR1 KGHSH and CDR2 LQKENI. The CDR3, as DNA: TGTGCCAGCTCACTCGGACTAGCGGGAGGGGACTACGAGCAGTACTTC. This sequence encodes CASSLGLAGGDYEQYF.

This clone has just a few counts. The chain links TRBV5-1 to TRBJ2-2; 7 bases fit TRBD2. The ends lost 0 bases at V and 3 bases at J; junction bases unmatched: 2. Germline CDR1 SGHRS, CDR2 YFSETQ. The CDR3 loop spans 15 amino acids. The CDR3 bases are TGCGCCAGCAGCTTGGATGGGAGGGACACCGGGGAGCTGTTTTTT. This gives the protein CASSLDGRDTGELFF.

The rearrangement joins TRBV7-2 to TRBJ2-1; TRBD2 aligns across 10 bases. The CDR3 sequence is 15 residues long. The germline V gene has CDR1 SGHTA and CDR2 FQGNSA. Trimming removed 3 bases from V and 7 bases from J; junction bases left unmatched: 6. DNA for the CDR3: TGTGCCAGCAGCTTTGAGCGGGGGGGCCTGAATGAGCAGTTCTTC. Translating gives CASSFERGGLNEQFF.